Below, one T cell receptor beta chain is given with its context. Its antigen is still unknown. The sample belongs to a study of regulatory T cells in long-lasting Graves disease. General observations from the study: There was favoring of TRBV28, TRBJ1-2 and TRBJ2-5 in persistent disease.

The time point is: newly diagnosed GD, antithyroid drugs for less than 3 months. PBMCs provided the RNA from which the TCR library was made. Germline loops: CDR1 SGHTA, CDR2 FQGNSA. The CDR3 has 13 amino acids. The V end was cut by 1 base, the J end by 6 bases, with 8 bases between. Assembly of TCR beta libraries relied on iRepertoire HTBI primers together with Arm-PCR of CDR3 regions. TCRdb analysed the multiplex PCR reads with MiXCR anew, one entry per CDR3 protein. The sample shows about 420,000 distinct CDR3 sequences, 16% of them seen only once. Another study also made use of these data, one on T cells in Graves' hyperthyroidism and ophthalmopathy.

The material was peripheral blood mononuclear cells (PBMCs), obtained at new diagnosis, from a patient treated with antithyroid drugs. This chain connects TRBV7-2 to TRBJ2-3; no clear D gene. The clonotype originates from a woman under 30 with Graves disease. The CDR3 region is CASSLDMGDTQYF. CDR3 DNA sequence: TGTGCCAGCAGCTTAGATATGGGGGATACGCAGTATTTT.